A single sample gave rise to the 27 T cell receptor beta chains below, sequenced in a study of T cells after yellow fever vaccination. Using its own MiXCR run on the 5' RACE reads, TCRdb lists one record per CDR3 protein. Here the sample spans roughly 500,000 distinct CDR3 sequences, approximately 21% being singletons. Sequencing was performed on PBMCs, taken 15 days after the yellow fever booster vaccination. These TCRs come from a man aged 25 to 40 who received the YFV17D yellow fever vaccine.

This clonotype was seen ten or more times. J is TRBJ2-1 and V is TRBV27; the match to TRBD2 covers 11 bases. After removal of 3 bases from V and 2 bases from J, the junction contained 6 bases not matched to a gene. The germline gives CDR1 MNHEY, CDR2 SMNVEV (reference sequence). The CDR3 totals 17 residues. The CDR3 region has the DNA TGTGCCAGCAGTTTCGCTGGACTAGCGGGTCCCTACAATGAGCAGTTCTTC. Encoded protein: CASSFAGLAGPYNEQFF.

This clonotype was seen repeatedly, ten times or more. The gene calls are TRBV5-5 and TRBJ2-2; D perhaps matches TRBD2 (5 bases). The ends were cut back, 0 bases at V and 3 bases at J, with 6 bases in the middle. Looked up from germline, CDR1 is SGHKS and CDR2 is YYEKEE (reference sequence). This CDR3 has 14 amino acids. CDR3 protein: CASSLEDYTGELFF. Written as DNA, the CDR3 is TGTGCCAGCAGCTTGGAGGACTACACCGGGGAGCTGTTTTTT.

This clonotype has just a few counts. The chain employs TRBV7-8 and TRBJ2-7; 7 bases map to TRBD1. Trimming removed 5 bases from V and 0 bases from J; junction bases left unmatched: 4. The CDR3 totals 14 residues. Per germline, CDR1 SGHVS and CDR2 FQNEAQ. In DNA, the CDR3 is TGTGCCAGCAGCAGGACAGGCTTCTCCTACGAGCAGTACTTC. Protein sequence: CASSRTGFSYEQYF.

This clonotype was observed a handful of times. The chain employs TRBV9 and TRBJ1-1; the D gene is possibly TRBD1 (6 bases). Trimming shortened V by 0 bases and J by 6 bases, and 18 bases separated the two germline ends. The CDR3 sequence is 16 residues long. The V gene's germline CDR1 is SGDLS and CDR2 YYNGEE. CDR3 sequence reads: CASSVGQVYPSPEAFF. The DNA of the CDR3 is TGTGCCAGCAGCGTAGGACAGGTCTACCCTTCCCCTGAAGCTTTCTTT.

This sequence joins TRBV20-1 and TRBJ2-1, with TRBD1 as a possible D gene (6 bases). V lost 3 bases, J lost 14 bases, and 20 bases lay in between. The CDR3 has 13 residues. CDR1 and CDR2 (germline): DFQATT, SNEGSKA (reference sequence). CDR3 loop: CSASDPVQGSKFF. DNA of the CDR3: TGCAGTGCTAGCGATCCGGTACAGGGTAGTAAGTTCTTC.

The genes are TRBV3-1 and TRBJ2-7; TRBD2 aligns across 7 bases. This CDR3 spans 15 amino acids. V trimming: 4 bases; J trimming: 4 bases; junction bases outside the gene matches: 10. Germline V gene data show CDR1 as LGHDT and CDR2 as YNNKEL (reference sequence). The DNA for the CDR3 is TGTGCCAGCAGCCTCCGAGCGGGAAAGCGTTACGAGCAGTACTTC. It yields the protein CASSLRAGKRYEQYF.

This clonotype was seen repeatedly, ten times or more. The CDR3 loop reads CATSPNYEQYF. For the CDR3, the DNA is TGTGCCACCAGCCCAAACTACGAGCAGTACTTC. V usage is TRBV15 and J usage is TRBJ2-7, with D uncertain. This CDR3 region has 11 residues. The V gene's germline CDR1 is LNHNV and CDR2 YYDKDF (reference sequence). The V end lost 5 bases, the J end lost 3 bases, and 5 bases lay between the germline ends.

The CDR3 here is CATTTGDSDTQYF. CDR3 bases: TGTGCCACGACTACGGGGGACTCAGATACGCAGTATTTT. This chain joins TRBV5-6 and TRBJ2-3, with D tentatively TRBD2 (6 bases). Per germline, CDR1 SGHDT and CDR2 YYEEEE. CDR3 length: 13 amino acids. V lost 9 bases and J lost 4, with 15 bases in between.

V usage is TRBV11-1 and J usage is TRBJ1-5, with 8 bases aligning to TRBD1. Trimming took 1 base from V and 2 from J; bases not matched to a gene: 10. CDR1 SGHAT and CDR2 FQDESV come from the germline V gene (reference sequence). The CDR3 length is 18 residues. This CDR3 is CASSLVGRGPLGNQPQHF. The CDR3 nucleotides are TGTGCCAGCAGCTTAGTGGGCAGGGGGCCCCTGGGCAATCAGCCCCAGCATTTT.

This clonotype was seen only a few times. This chain uses TRBV12-3 or TRBV12-4 with TRBJ2-5; unclear D gene. V dropped 3 bases and J dropped 5 bases, with 16 bases sitting between them. The CDR3 sequence is 15 residues long. In DNA, the CDR3 is TGTGCCAGCAGTTTTGTTCCCTCTCCTCGGGAGACCCAGTACTTC. It specifies CASSFVPSPRETQYF.

This clonotype occurred a few times. The gene calls are TRBV20-1 and TRBJ2-1; 7 nucleotides line up with TRBD2. V gave up 6 bases and J gave up 6 bases; unmatched junction bases: 8. Per the germline V gene, CDR1 is DFQATT and CDR2 is SNEGSKA (reference sequence). The CDR3 has 13 amino acids. CDR3 bases: TGCAGTGCGACGCGGGGGAAGGCCAATGAGCAGTTCTTC. This encodes CSATRGKANEQFF.

This clonotype has just a few counts. This sequence joins TRBV5-6 and TRBJ2-5; 8 positions agree with TRBD1. The ends lost 0 bases at V and 4 bases at J; junction bases unmatched: 11. The CDR3 contains 17 residues. Germline V CDR1 and CDR2: SGHDT, YYEEEE. The CDR3 nucleotides are TGTGCCAGCAGCTTGGCCGCCGACAGGGGAGGAGGAGAGACCCAGTACTTC. This sequence encodes CASSLAADRGGGETQYF.

This rearrangement joins TRBV29-1 to TRBJ2-3, with 7 bases matching TRBD1. CDR1 is SQVTM and CDR2 is ANQGSEA in the germline V gene. The junction had 9 bases not matched to a gene; V was cut back by 7 bases and J by 5 bases. The CDR3 contains 13 residues. CDR3 sequence reads: CSGSRGGRDTQYF. CDR3 bases: TGCAGCGGGTCTAGAGGGGGCCGAGATACGCAGTATTTT.

J is TRBJ2-7 and V is TRBV27; D remains unclear. V was trimmed by 5 bases and J by 6 bases, leaving 11 bases between them. The CDR3 loop spans 12 amino acids. Germline V gives CDR1 MNHEY, CDR2 SMNVEV (reference sequence). In DNA, the CDR3 is TGTGCCAGCAGTACCCCCATGGGCGAGCAGTACTTC. This encodes CASSTPMGEQYF.

This clonotype was seen more than once but under ten times. V and J are TRBV7-8 and TRBJ2-3; 7 bases line up with TRBD2. Looked up from germline, CDR1 is SGHVS and CDR2 is FQNEAQ. This CDR3 spans 13 amino acids. Trimming took 6 bases from V and 4 from J; bases not matched to a gene: 4. CDR3 DNA: TGTGCCAGCAGGAGGGGAGGGGCAGATACGCAGTATTTT. Translating gives CASRRGGADTQYF.

V and J are TRBV6-1 and TRBJ2-5, with D maybe TRBD2 (6 bases). CDR3 length: 14 residues. Trimming took 6 bases from V and 5 from J, leaving 16 bases between them. CDR1 MNHNS and CDR2 SASEGT come from the germline V gene. DNA for the CDR3: TGTGCCAGCAGGGCGGGAAGGGGCATCGAGACCCAGTACTTC. Its translation: CASRAGRGIETQYF.

The CDR3 DNA reads as TGCAGCGTTGAAGTGGGGACTGGTGGAGAGACCCAGTACTTC. Translation: CSVEVGTGGETQYF. This chain joins TRBV29-1 and TRBJ2-5, with D possibly TRBD2 on 6 matching bases. The CDR3 spans 14 residues. Germline V lookup: CDR1 SQVTM, CDR2 ANQGSEA. The ends were cut back, 1 base at V and 4 bases at J, with 13 bases in the middle.

This clonotype turned up a few times. This chain uses TRBV4-2 with TRBJ2-4; weak D call: TRBD1 (5 bases). The CDR3 runs to 16 residues. V lost 4 bases and J 1 base, leaving 14 bases between the germline ends. Looked up from germline, CDR1 is LGHNA and CDR2 is YNFKEQ. CDR3 amino acids: CASSPPTAKAKNIQYF. In DNA form, the CDR3 reads TGTGCCAGCAGCCCACCGACAGCGAAGGCCAAAAACATTCAGTACTTC.

The rearrangement joins TRBV5-5 to TRBJ2-7, with 7 positions matching TRBD1. CDR3 length equals 13 residues. With V trimmed by 7 bases and J by 4 bases, 8 bases remained unmatched. Germline CDR1 reads SGHKS; CDR2 reads YYEKEE (reference sequence). The CDR3 DNA reads as TGTGCCAGCGCGTCAGGGGGTCTTTACGAGCAGTACTTC. Residues: CASASGGLYEQYF.

This clonotype has a handful of counts. The chain uses TRBV20-1 and TRBJ2-5; 10 bases map to TRBD2. The ends lost 5 bases at V and 5 bases at J; junction bases unmatched: 8. From germline, CDR1 is DFQATT and CDR2 SNEGSKA (reference sequence). The CDR3 loop spans 14 amino acids. The CDR3 loop is CSARLAGAGETQYF. The CDR3 nucleotides read TGCAGTGCTCGGCTAGCGGGAGCGGGGGAGACCCAGTACTTC.

The sample holds a few counts of this clonotype. The gene calls are TRBV20-1 and TRBJ2-1; D gene ambiguous. The CDR3 spans 14 residues. Germline V gene data show CDR1 as DFQATT and CDR2 as SNEGSKA (reference sequence). Trimming cost V 3 bases and J 0 bases, with 9 bases left between them. The CDR3 region is CSARGISSYNEQFF. CDR3 nucleotides: TGCAGTGCTAGGGGTATTAGCTCCTACAATGAGCAGTTCTTC.

There are a few counts of this clonotype. The CDR3 spells CASSTILAGFTDTQYF. In nucleotides, the CDR3 is TGTGCCAGTAGTACAATCCTAGCGGGATTCACAGATACGCAGTATTTT. The chain joins TRBV19 to TRBJ2-3; 9 bases fit TRBD2. The V gene's germline CDR1 is LNHDA and CDR2 SQIVND (reference sequence). Unmatched junction bases numbered 7, after V lost 4 bases and J lost 2 bases. The CDR3 has 16 residues.

The chain carries TRBV28 and TRBJ2-1, with 9 positions matching TRBD2. Looked up from germline, CDR1 is MDHEN and CDR2 is SYDVKM. The CDR3 spans 19 residues. V shed 5 bases, J shed 9 bases, and the junction held 23 bases outside the gene matches. CDR3 coding DNA: TGTGCCAGCAGTGCTGGGACTGGGAGGGTCCTAGCGGGGAGAATTGAGCAGTTCTTC. Amino acid sequence: CASSAGTGRVLAGRIEQFF.

As for this clonotype: The CDR3 does not close with the conserved phenylalanine or tryptophan, likely indicating a read error. The chain links TRBV2 to TRBJ2-1; TRBD2 aligns across 7 bases. The CDR3 consists of 13 residues. The V segment lost 7 bases and the J segment 1 base; nucleotides outside the gene matches: 1. Per the germline V gene, CDR1 is SNHLY and CDR2 is FYNNEI. The CDR3 bases are TGTGCCAGCACTAGCGGTTCCTACAATGAGCAGTTCTAC. Its protein is CASTSGSYNEQFY.

The V and J genes are TRBV20-1 and TRBJ2-1; 12 positions agree with TRBD1. The germline V gene encodes CDR1 DFQATT and CDR2 SNEGSKA (reference sequence). The ends lost 6 bases at V and 0 bases at J; junction bases unmatched: 3. The CDR3 loop spans 15 amino acids. CDR3 amino acids: CSAGQGAGSYNEQFF. The CDR3 DNA sequence: TGCAGTGCGGGACAGGGGGCCGGCTCCTACAATGAGCAGTTCTTC.

This clonotype was detected only a few times. The V gene is TRBV6-5, the J gene TRBJ2-2; TRBD1 agrees at 8 bases. This CDR3 has 15 amino acids. With 9 bases clipped from V and 4 bases from J, the junction kept 10 bases outside the gene matches. Germline assignment: CDR1 MNHEY and CDR2 SVGAGI. CDR3 loop: CASTSDRAGTGELFF. The CDR3 nucleotides read TGTGCCAGTACCTCGGACAGGGCAGGCACCGGGGAGCTGTTTTTT.

The rearrangement joins TRBV20-1 to TRBJ2-1, with D possibly TRBD2 on 6 matching bases. Trimming removed 3 bases from V and 7 bases from J, with 16 bases in between. The CDR3 covers 14 residues. The germline CDR1 and CDR2 sequences are DFQATT and SNEGSKA (reference sequence). The CDR3 here is CSASQDPTSNEQFF. CDR3 DNA: TGCAGTGCTAGCCAGGATCCGACTAGTAATGAGCAGTTCTTC.